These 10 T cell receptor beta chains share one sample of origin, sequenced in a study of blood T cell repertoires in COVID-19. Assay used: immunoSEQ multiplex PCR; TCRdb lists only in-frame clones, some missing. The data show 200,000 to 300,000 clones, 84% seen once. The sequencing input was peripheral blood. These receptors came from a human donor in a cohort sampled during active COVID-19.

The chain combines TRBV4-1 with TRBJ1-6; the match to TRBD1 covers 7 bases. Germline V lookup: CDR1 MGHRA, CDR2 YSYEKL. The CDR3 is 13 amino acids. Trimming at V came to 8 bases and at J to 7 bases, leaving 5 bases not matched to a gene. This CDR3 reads CASEGAGNSPLHF. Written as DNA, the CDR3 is TGCGCCAGCGAGGGGGCGGGAAATTCACCCCTCCACTTT.

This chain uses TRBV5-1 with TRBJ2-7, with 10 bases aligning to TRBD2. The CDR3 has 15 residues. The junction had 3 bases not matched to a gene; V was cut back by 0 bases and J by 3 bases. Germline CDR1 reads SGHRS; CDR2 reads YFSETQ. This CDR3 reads CASSLDGTSVYEQYF. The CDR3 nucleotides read TGCGCCAGCAGCTTGGATGGGACTAGCGTCTACGAGCAGTACTTC. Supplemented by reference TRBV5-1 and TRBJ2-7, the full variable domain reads KAGVTQTPRYLIKTRGQQVTLSCSPISGHRSVSWYQQTPGQGLQFLFEYFSETQRNKGNFPGRFSGRQFSNSRSEMNVSTLELGDSALYLCASSLDGTSVYEQYFGPGTRLTVT.

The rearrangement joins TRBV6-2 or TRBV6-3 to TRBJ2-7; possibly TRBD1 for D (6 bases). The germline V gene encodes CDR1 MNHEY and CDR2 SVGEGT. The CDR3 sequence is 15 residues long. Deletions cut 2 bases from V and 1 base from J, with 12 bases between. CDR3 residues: CASSYPPGQSYEQYF. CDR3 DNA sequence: TGTGCCAGCAGTTACCCCCCGGGACAATCCTACGAGCAGTACTTC.

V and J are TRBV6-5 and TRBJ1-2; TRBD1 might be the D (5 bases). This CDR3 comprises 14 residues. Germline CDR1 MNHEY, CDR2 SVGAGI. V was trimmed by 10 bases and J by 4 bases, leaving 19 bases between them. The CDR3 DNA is TGTGCCATCCTTACCGAGGCGGGGGTCTATGGCTACACCTTC. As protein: CAILTEAGVYGYTF.

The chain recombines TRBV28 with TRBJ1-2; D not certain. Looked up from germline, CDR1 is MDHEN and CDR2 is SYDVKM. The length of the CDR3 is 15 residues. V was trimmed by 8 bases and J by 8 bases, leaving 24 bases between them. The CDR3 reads CASLPAIGRDGGYTF. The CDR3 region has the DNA TGTGCCAGCCTCCCTGCTATTGGGAGGGATGGGGGCTACACCTTC.

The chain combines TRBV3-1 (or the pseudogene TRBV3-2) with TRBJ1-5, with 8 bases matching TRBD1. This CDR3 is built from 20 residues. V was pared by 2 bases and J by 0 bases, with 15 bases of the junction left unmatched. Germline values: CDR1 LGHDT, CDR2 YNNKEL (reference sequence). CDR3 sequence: CASSQKKGGQAHYSNQPQHF. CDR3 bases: TGTGCCAGCAGCCAAAAAAAGGGGGGACAGGCCCATTATAGCAATCAGCCCCAGCATTTT.

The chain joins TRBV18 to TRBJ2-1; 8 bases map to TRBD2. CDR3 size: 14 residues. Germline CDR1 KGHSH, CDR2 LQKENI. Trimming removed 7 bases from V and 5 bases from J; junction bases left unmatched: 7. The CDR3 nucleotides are TGTGCCAGCTGGGGGACTAGGCCTAACAATGAGCAGTTCTTC. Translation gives CASWGTRPNNEQFF.

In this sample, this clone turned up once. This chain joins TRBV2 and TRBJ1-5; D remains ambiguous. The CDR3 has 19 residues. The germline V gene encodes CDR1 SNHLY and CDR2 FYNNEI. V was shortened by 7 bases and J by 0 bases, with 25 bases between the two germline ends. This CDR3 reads CASTPRSGISRYSNQPQHF. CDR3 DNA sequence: TGTGCCAGCACTCCTCGGAGCGGGATCTCCCGCTATAGCAATCAGCCCCAGCATTTT.

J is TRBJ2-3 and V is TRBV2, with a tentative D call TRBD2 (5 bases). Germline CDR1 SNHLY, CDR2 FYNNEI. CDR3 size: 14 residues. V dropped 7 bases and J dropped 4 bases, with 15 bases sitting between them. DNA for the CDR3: TGTGCCAGCAAGGCGGACTGGGTGTCAGATACGCAGTATTTT. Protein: CASKADWVSDTQYF.

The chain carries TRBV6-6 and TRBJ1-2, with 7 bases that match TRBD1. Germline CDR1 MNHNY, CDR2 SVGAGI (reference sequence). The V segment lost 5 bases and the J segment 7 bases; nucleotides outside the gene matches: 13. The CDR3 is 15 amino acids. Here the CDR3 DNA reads TGTGCCAGCAGTACAAACAGGGGCCTTTTCGTTGGCTACACCTTC. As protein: CASSTNRGLFVGYTF.